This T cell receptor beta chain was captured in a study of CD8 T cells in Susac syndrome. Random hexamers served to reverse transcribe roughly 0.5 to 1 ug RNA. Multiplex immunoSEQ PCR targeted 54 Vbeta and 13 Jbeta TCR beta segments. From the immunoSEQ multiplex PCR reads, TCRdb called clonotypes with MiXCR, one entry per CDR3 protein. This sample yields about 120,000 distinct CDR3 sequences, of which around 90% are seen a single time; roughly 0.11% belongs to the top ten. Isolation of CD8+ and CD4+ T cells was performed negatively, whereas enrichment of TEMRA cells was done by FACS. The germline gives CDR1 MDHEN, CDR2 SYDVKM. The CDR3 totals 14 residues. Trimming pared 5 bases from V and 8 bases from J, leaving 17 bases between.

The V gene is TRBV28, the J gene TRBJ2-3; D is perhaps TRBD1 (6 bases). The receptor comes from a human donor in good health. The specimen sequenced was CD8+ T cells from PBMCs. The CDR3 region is CASSQGTVVATQYF. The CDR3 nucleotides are TGTGCCAGCAGTCAGGGGACCGTGGTGGCTACGCAGTATTTT.